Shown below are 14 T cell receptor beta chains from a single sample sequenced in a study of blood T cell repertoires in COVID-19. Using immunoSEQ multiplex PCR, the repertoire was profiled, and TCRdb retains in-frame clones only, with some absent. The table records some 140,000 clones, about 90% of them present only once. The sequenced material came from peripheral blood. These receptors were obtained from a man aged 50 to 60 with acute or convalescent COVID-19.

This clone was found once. The CDR3 nucleotides read TGTGCCAGTAGTATTAACAATGAGCAGTTCTTC. Translation: CASSINNEQFF. The chain couples TRBV19 to TRBJ2-1; no reliable D call. Germline V gene sequence: CDR1 LNHDA, CDR2 SQIVND (reference sequence). The CDR3 spans 11 residues. Trimming shortened V by 3 bases and J by 5 bases, and 2 bases separated the two germline ends.

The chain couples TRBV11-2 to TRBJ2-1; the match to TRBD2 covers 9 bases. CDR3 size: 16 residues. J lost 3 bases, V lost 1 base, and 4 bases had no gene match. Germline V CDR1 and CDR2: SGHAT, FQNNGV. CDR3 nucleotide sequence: TGTGCCAGCAGCTTAGGGCTAGCGGGATACTACAATGAGCAGTTCTTC. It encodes CASSLGLAGYYNEQFF.

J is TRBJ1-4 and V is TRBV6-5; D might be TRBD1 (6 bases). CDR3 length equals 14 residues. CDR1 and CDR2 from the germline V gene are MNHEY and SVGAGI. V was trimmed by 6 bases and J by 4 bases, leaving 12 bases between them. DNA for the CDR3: TGTGCCAGCAGACCCGGACAGATTAATGAAAAACTGTTTTTT. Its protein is CASRPGQINEKLFF.

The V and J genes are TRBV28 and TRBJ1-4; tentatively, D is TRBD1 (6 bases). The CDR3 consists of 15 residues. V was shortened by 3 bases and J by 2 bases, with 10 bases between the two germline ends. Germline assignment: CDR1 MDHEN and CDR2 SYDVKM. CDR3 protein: CASSFPQGTNEKLFF. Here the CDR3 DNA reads TGTGCCAGCAGTTTCCCCCAGGGGACTAATGAAAAACTGTTTTTT.

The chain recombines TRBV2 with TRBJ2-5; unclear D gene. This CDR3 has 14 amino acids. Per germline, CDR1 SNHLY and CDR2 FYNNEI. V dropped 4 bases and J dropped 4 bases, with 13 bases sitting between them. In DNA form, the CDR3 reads TGTGCCAGCAGTGTATCGCTACGCCCAGAGACCCAGTACTTC. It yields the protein CASSVSLRPETQYF.

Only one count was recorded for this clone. The CDR3 DNA reads as TGTGCCAGCTCACCAGCTAGCGGGAACACCGGGGAGCTGTTTTTT. Its translation: CASSPASGNTGELFF. The chain employs TRBV18 and TRBJ2-2, with TRBD2 matching over 7 bases. Germline CDR1 KGHSH, CDR2 LQKENI. CDR3 length: 15 residues. The J segment lost 1 base and the V segment lost 2 bases, leaving 1 base of the junction unmatched. The full variable domain, with the rest looked up from reference TRBV18 and TRBJ2-2, is NAGVMQNPRHLVRRRGQEARLRCSPMKGHSHVYWYRQLPEEGLKFMVYLQKENIIDESGMPKERFSAEFPKEGPSILRIQQVVRGDSAAYFCASSPASGNTGELFFGEGSRLTVL.

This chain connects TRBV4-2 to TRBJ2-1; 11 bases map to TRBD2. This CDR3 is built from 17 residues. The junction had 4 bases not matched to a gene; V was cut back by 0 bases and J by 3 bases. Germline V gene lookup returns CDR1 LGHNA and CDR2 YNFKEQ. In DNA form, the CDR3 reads TGTGCCAGCAGCCAAGATCTAGCGGGGGGTCTCTACAATGAGCAGTTCTTC. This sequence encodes CASSQDLAGGLYNEQFF.

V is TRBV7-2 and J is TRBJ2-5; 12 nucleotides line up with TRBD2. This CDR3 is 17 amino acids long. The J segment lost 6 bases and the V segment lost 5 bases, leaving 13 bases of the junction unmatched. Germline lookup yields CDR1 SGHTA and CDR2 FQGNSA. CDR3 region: CASSPDGLTSGRKTQYF. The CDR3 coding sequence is TGTGCCAGCAGCCCCGATGGCCTTACTAGCGGGAGGAAGACCCAGTACTTC.

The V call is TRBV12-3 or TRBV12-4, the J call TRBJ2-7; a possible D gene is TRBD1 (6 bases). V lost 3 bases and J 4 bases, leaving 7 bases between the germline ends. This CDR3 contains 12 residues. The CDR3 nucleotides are TGTGCCAGCAGTTTCGGGACATACGAGCAGTACTTC. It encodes CASSFGTYEQYF.

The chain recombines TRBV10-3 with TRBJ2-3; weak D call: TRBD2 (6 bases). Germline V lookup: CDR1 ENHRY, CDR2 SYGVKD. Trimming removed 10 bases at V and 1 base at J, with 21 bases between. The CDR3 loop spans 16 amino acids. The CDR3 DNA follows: TGTGCCACCACTTCCCTCTTCGAGCGGGGCACAGATACGCAGTATTTT. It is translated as CATTSLFERGTDTQYF.

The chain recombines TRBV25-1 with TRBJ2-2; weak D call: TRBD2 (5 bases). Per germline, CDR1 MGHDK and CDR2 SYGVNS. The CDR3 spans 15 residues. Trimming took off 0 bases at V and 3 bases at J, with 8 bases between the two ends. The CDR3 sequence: CASSEYEGHTGELFF. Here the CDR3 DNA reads TGTGCCAGCAGTGAATATGAGGGCCACACCGGGGAGCTGTTTTTT. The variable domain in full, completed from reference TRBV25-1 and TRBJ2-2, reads EADIYQTPRYLVIGTGKKITLECSQTMGHDKMYWYQQDPGMELHLIHYSYGVNSTEKGDLSSESTVSRIRTEHFPLTLESARPSHTSQYLCASSEYEGHTGELFFGEGSRLTVL.

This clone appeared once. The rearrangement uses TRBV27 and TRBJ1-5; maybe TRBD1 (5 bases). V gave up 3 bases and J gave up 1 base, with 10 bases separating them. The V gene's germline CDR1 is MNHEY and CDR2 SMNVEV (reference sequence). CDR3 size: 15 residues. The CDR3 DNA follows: TGTGCCAGCAGTTTGCGGGGCCGGAGCAATCAGCCCCAGCATTTT. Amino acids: CASSLRGRSNQPQHF.

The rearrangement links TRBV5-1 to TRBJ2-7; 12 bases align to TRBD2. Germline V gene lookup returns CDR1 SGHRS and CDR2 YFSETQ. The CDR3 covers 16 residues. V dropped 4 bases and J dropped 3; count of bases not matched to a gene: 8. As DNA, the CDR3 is TGCGCCAGCAGCCCGAGCAGGACTAGCGGGGTCTACGAGCAGTACTTC. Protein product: CASSPSRTSGVYEQYF. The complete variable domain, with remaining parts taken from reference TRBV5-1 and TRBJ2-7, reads KAGVTQTPRYLIKTRGQQVTLSCSPISGHRSVSWYQQTPGQGLQFLFEYFSETQRNKGNFPGRFSGRQFSNSRSEMNVSTLELGDSALYLCASSPSRTSGVYEQYFGPGTRLTVT.

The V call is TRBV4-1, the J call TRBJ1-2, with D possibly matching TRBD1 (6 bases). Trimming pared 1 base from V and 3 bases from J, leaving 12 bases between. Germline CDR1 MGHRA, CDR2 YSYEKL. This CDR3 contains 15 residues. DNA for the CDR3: TGCGCCAGCAGCCAAGTAGAGGGGGGGTACTATGGCTACACCTTC. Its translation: CASSQVEGGYYGYTF.